Given below is one TCR beta chain in context. This entry comes from a study of graft-versus-host responses after intestinal transplantation. Across the study: Each transplant was multivisceral, liver-intestinal, or isolated intestinal. Study-wide results and limits: High graft-versus-host to host-versus-graft T cell clonal ratios marked allografts of patients with graft-donor macrochimerism. Analysis identified GvH clones in recipient marrow, with some appearing first in ileum or blood.

CD4 and CD8 responders that proliferated in the reaction were FACS-sorted. Some clones are missing from TCRdb's copy, which holds only in-frame ones; the method was immunoSEQ multiplex PCR. Among about 20,000 clones listed, more than 40% were seen once. Germline loops: CDR1 SGHTA, CDR2 FQGNSA. CDR3 size: 14 residues. V was cut by 3 bases and J by 0 bases, with 8 bases left in between. The sample consisted of alloreactive CD4+ T cells from a mixed lymphocyte reaction culture, taken before intestinal transplant. Stated subset: CFSE-low proliferating T cells sorted from roughly six-day pre-transplant mixed lymphocyte reaction (GvH or HvG direction). This receptor was obtained from a human patient who received an intestinal transplant. The chain couples TRBV7-2 to TRBJ1-1, with D possibly matching TRBD1 (5 bases). The CDR3 DNA reads as TGTGCCAGCAGCTTGACAGCCCTGAACACTGAAGCTTTCTTT. Its translation is CASSLTALNTEAFF.